Presented here are 25 T cell receptor beta chains from one specimen sequenced in a study of blood T cell repertoires in COVID-19. Here immunoSEQ multiplex PCR was the method, and the copy in TCRdb shows in-frame clones only, minus some. The sample holds about 300,000 clones, about 87% seen once. Sequenced input: peripheral blood. The receptors derive from a man aged 65 to 79 with acute or convalescent COVID-19.

Details on this clone: Other DNA sequences of this sample code for an identical CDR3. This chain links TRBV28 with TRBJ1-2, with TRBD1 as a possible D gene (6 bases). V was clipped by 3 bases and J by 8 bases, with 7 bases between them. The CDR3 has 11 residues. Germline V gene sequence: CDR1 MDHEN, CDR2 SYDVKM. The CDR3 here is CASSLRGGYTF. The CDR3 bases are TGTGCCAGCAGTTTGAGGGGGGGCTACACCTTC.

This clone was seen once. The chain employs TRBV29-1 and TRBJ2-7; the D is unclear. This CDR3 has 12 residues. Per germline, CDR1 SQVTM and CDR2 ANQGSEA. Trimming left V 6 bases short and J 0 bases short, with 9 bases between. The CDR3 DNA reads TGCAGCGTAAAATCAAACTCCTACGAGCAGTACTTC. It yields the protein CSVKSNSYEQYF.

The chain employs TRBV19 and TRBJ2-1; 8 nucleotides align to TRBD1. After removal of 2 bases from V and 1 base from J, the junction contained 7 bases not matched to a gene. Germline CDR1 reads LNHDA; CDR2 reads SQIVND (reference sequence). The CDR3 totals 17 residues. DNA of the CDR3: TGTGCCAGTAGTATAAGCCCGGACAGGGAATCCTACAATGAGCAGTTCTTC. Its translation: CASSISPDRESYNEQFF.

The V call is TRBV27, the J call TRBJ1-2, with a tentative D call TRBD1 (5 bases). This CDR3 is 15 amino acids long. Trimming left V 5 bases short and J 0 bases short, with 13 bases between. Germline V gene data show CDR1 as MNHEY and CDR2 as SMNVEV (reference sequence). The CDR3 sequence: CASSPQGRANYGYTF. The CDR3 DNA is TGTGCCAGCAGTCCTCAGGGCAGGGCTAACTATGGCTACACCTTC.

The CDR3, as DNA: TGTGCCAGCAGTGGGGCCGGGACTCGGGTGTCGAATGAGCAGTTCTTC. It translates to CASSGAGTRVSNEQFF. The V call is TRBV27, the J call TRBJ2-1; D possibly corresponds to TRBD2 (6 bases). V lost 5 bases to trimming and J lost 7 bases, with 21 bases between them. The CDR3 covers 16 residues. Germline CDR1 is MNHEY and CDR2 is SMNVEV (reference sequence).

J is TRBJ1-4 and V is TRBV19, with a weak D call TRBD1 (5 bases). V lost 3 bases and J 6 bases, leaving 17 bases between the germline ends. The CDR3 sequence is 16 residues long. Germline CDR1 and CDR2: LNHDA and SQIVND (reference sequence). The CDR3 coding sequence is TGTGCCAGTAGTATCATCTGGGGGGTCGAGGATGAAAAACTGTTTTTT. Residues: CASSIIWGVEDEKLFF. Supplemented by reference TRBV19 and TRBJ1-4, the full variable domain reads DGGITQSPKYLFRKEGQNVTLSCEQNLNHDAMYWYRQDPGQGLRLIYYSQIVNDFQKGDIAEGYSVSREKKESFPLTVTSAQKNPTAFYLCASSIIWGVEDEKLFFGSGTQLSVL.

This clone was found once. In DNA form, the CDR3 reads TGTGCCAGCAGACCTACTAGCGTAGAACCCTATACGCAGTATTTT. Amino acids: CASRPTSVEPYTQYF. The rearrangement joins TRBV27 to TRBJ2-3, with 7 positions matching TRBD2. The V gene's germline CDR1 is MNHEY and CDR2 SMNVEV (reference sequence). V gave up 6 bases and J gave up 7 bases; unmatched junction bases: 13. This CDR3 spans 15 amino acids.

This chain connects TRBV5-8 to TRBJ1-1; 8 nucleotides agree with TRBD1. Germline V CDR1 and CDR2: SGHTS, YDEGEE. Trimming took 0 bases from V and 3 from J; bases not matched to a gene: 4. There are 15 residues in the CDR3. As DNA, the CDR3 is TGTGCCAGCAGCTTGGGGGACAGGACTGACACTGAAGCTTTCTTT. Its protein product is CASSLGDRTDTEAFF.

The J gene is TRBJ2-4, the V gene TRBV18, with a weak D call TRBD2 (7 bases). The CDR3 spans 16 residues. CDR1 KGHSH and CDR2 LQKENI come from the germline V gene. Trimming cost V 5 bases and J 1 base, with 15 bases left between them. This CDR3 reads CASSTVRGAAKNIQYF. In DNA form, the CDR3 reads TGTGCCAGCTCAACGGTCCGGGGGGCGGCCAAAAACATTCAGTACTTC.

V and J are TRBV4-1 and TRBJ2-7; 11 bases are shared with TRBD1. V lost 4 bases, J lost 3 bases, and 5 bases stayed unmatched. The CDR3 sequence is 15 residues long. Germline-derived CDR1 and CDR2 are MGHRA and YSYEKL. Written as DNA, the CDR3 is TGCGCCAGCAGCCGAGGGGACAGGGGGGACTACGAGCAGTACTTC. Translation: CASSRGDRGDYEQYF.

This clone has more than one count but fewer than ten. The chain carries TRBV7-8 and TRBJ1-5; D might be TRBD1 (6 bases). The germline V gene has CDR1 SGHVS and CDR2 FQNEAQ. The V end was cut by 4 bases, the J end by 3 bases, with 7 bases between. The CDR3 length is 13 residues. The CDR3 reads CASSYRDNQPQHF. For the CDR3, the DNA is TGTGCCAGCAGCTACAGGGACAATCAGCCCCAGCATTTT.

The chain recombines TRBV7-8 with TRBJ1-4; maybe TRBD1 (5 bases). Germline CDR1 SGHVS, CDR2 FQNEAQ. This CDR3 contains 14 residues. V lost 9 bases to trimming and J lost 1 base, with 12 bases between them. DNA for the CDR3: TGTGCCAGTAAAGACAGTCTAACTAATGAAAAACTGTTTTTT. Protein: CASKDSLTNEKLFF.

The chain has TRBV5-1 and TRBJ2-4; weak D call: TRBD2 (6 bases). From germline, CDR1 is SGHRS and CDR2 YFSETQ. The CDR3 extends over 17 amino acids. V was clipped by 3 bases and J by 2 bases, with 18 bases between them. The CDR3 bases are TGCGCCAGCAGCTCCCCGAAGGGAGGCGTTACCAAAAACATTCAGTACTTC. The encoded protein is CASSSPKGGVTKNIQYF.

J is TRBJ2-2 and V is TRBV9; maybe TRBD2 (5 bases). This CDR3 is 15 amino acids long. Trimming took 0 bases from V and 4 from J, leaving 10 bases between them. CDR1 and CDR2 from the germline V gene are SGDLS and YYNGEE. The CDR3 DNA reads as TGTGCCAGCAGCGTAGGGTCCCGGGGCACCGGGGAGCTGTTTTTT. This codes for CASSVGSRGTGELFF.

The V call is TRBV19, the J call TRBJ2-5; D might be TRBD2 (5 bases). Germline CDR1 and CDR2: LNHDA and SQIVND (reference sequence). The CDR3 covers 15 residues. The V and J ends lost 2 bases and 1 base respectively, with 11 bases between them. DNA for the CDR3: TGTGCCAGTAGTATATCGGGGATTACCCAAGAGACCCAGTACTTC. This codes for CASSISGITQETQYF.

V is TRBV28 and J is TRBJ1-2; D is unclear. Trimming took off 8 bases at V and 3 bases at J, with 19 bases between the two ends. In germline, CDR1 is MDHEN, CDR2 SYDVKM. This CDR3 spans 15 amino acids. The CDR3: CASASAGDNHYGYTF. CDR3 DNA sequence: TGTGCCAGCGCCTCAGCGGGAGATAATCACTATGGCTACACCTTC.

The V gene is TRBV6-6, the J gene TRBJ2-7; D might be TRBD1 (5 bases). Germline CDR1 and CDR2: MNHNY and SVGAGI (reference sequence). V gave up 6 bases and J gave up 6 bases, with 15 bases separating them. The CDR3 length is 13 residues. This CDR3 reads CASSQGLQIEQYF. In DNA, the CDR3 is TGTGCCAGCAGCCAGGGTCTGCAGATCGAGCAGTACTTC.

The chain links TRBV11-1 to TRBJ2-7; possible D gene TRBD1, 6 bases. Germline CDR1 is SGHAT and CDR2 is FQDESV (reference sequence). The CDR3 length is 12 residues. The V gene lost 5 bases and the J gene lost 5 bases, with 10 bases spanning the gap. The CDR3 nucleotides are TGTGCCAGCAGCCCCACAGGGCACGAGCAGTACTTC. This translates into CASSPTGHEQYF.

V is TRBV3-1 (or the pseudogene TRBV3-2) and J is TRBJ1-1; D is possibly TRBD1 (5 bases). V was clipped by 1 base and J by 0 bases, with 9 bases between them. The CDR3 contains 15 residues. From germline, CDR1 is LGHDT and CDR2 YNNKEL (reference sequence). This chain's CDR3 is CASSQVDRLNTEAFF. In DNA form, the CDR3 reads TGTGCCAGCAGCCAAGTTGACAGATTGAACACTGAAGCTTTCTTT.

CDR3 residues: CAISPRGAGIRELFF. The DNA of the CDR3 is TGTGCCATCAGTCCCCGAGGTGCGGGCATCAGGGAGCTGTTTTTT. The V and J genes are TRBV10-3 and TRBJ2-2; D is possibly TRBD2 (5 bases). The CDR3 is 15 residues long. In germline, CDR1 is ENHRY, CDR2 SYGVKD. V lost 5 bases and J lost 9, with 19 bases in between.

CDR3: CATSDPYRVYEQFF. In DNA form, the CDR3 reads TGTGCCACCAGTGATCCCTACAGGGTCTATGAGCAGTTCTTC. The V and J genes are TRBV24-1 and TRBJ2-1, with D perhaps matching TRBD1 (6 bases). Deletions cut 3 bases from V and 8 bases from J, with 13 bases between. The CDR3 spans 14 residues. Germline V CDR1 and CDR2: KGHDR, SFDVKD.

Points on this clone: Compared with germline, one end of the junction differs, possibly owing to a read error. The chain is built from TRBV4-1 and TRBJ1-2; D gene unclear. CDR3 size: 17 residues. CDR1 and CDR2 from the germline V gene are MGHRA and YSYEKL. CDR3 residues: CASSKDMVQRENYGYTF. CDR3 sequence (DNA): TGCGCCAGCAGCAAAGACATGGTACAGAGAGAAAACTATGGCTACACCTTC.

The chain has TRBV30 and TRBJ2-7; 9 bases fit TRBD2. V lost 5 bases to trimming and J lost 1 base; unmatched junction nucleotides: 9. The V gene's germline CDR1 is GTSNPN and CDR2 SVGIG (reference sequence). This CDR3 comprises 15 residues. Written as DNA, the CDR3 is TGTGCCTGGGGGGCGTCTAGCGGGATATCCTACGAGCAGTACTTC. Its protein is CAWGASSGISYEQYF.

The chain couples TRBV28 to TRBJ1-4; D unresolved. CDR1 is MDHEN and CDR2 is SYDVKM in the germline V gene. The CDR3 spans 13 residues. Trimming pared 4 bases from V and 5 bases from J, leaving 8 bases between. The CDR3 sequence: CASSSGVNEKLFF. In DNA form, the CDR3 reads TGTGCCAGCAGTTCAGGCGTCAATGAAAAACTGTTTTTT.

The rearrangement links TRBV11-2 to TRBJ2-2; D not resolved. Germline CDR1 and CDR2: SGHAT and FQNNGV. V lost 5 bases and J 1 base, leaving 14 bases between the germline ends. CDR3 length: 16 amino acids. The CDR3 loop reads CASSPGRVGNTGELFF. The CDR3 bases are TGTGCCAGCAGCCCGGGTCGGGTGGGGAACACCGGGGAGCTGTTTTTT.